The 17 T cell receptor beta chains reported below all come from one sample, sequenced in a study of persistence of HIV-infected CD4 T cells. The antigens for these receptors are not known. Overlapping HIV-1 Gag 15-mer peptides at approximately 0.91 ug per peptide per mL were used. CD40L/CD69 double-negative CD45RO-high memory CD4+ T cells were collected. Sequencing used immunoSEQ version 4 in survey mode. Sequencing used immunoSEQ multiplex PCR; TCRdb keeps in-frame clones, though not all of them. Of 35,000 or so clones listed, roughly 84% are singletons. The sample in question was cultured CD4+ T cells from PBMCs, obtained from a patient who received antiretroviral therapy. The source of these receptors is an adult with HIV. The donor label of this sample is uncertain.

The chain has TRBV18 and TRBJ1-1, with TRBD1 identical over 8 bases. The germline V gene has CDR1 KGHSH and CDR2 LQKENI. This CDR3 is built from 17 residues. The junction had 10 bases not matched to a gene; V was cut back by 1 base and J by 3 bases. The CDR3 sequence: CASSPRGAGGVYTEAFF. CDR3 DNA sequence: TGTGCCAGCTCACCACGCGGGGCAGGGGGCGTTTACACTGAAGCTTTCTTT.

This clone was seen a single time. CDR3 DNA sequence: TGTGCCAGCAGCTTTGGGCGGAGCTCCTACAATGAGCAGTTCTTC. Its protein is CASSFGRSSYNEQFF. This chain joins TRBV7-3 and TRBJ2-1; D call uncertain. CDR1 is SGHTA, CDR2 FQGTGA, per germline. Trimming removed 3 bases at V and 0 bases at J, with 9 bases between. The CDR3 totals 15 residues. Based on the CDR3 plus reference TRBV7-3 and TRBJ2-1, the full variable domain is GAGVSQTPSNKVTEKGKYVELRCDPISGHTALYWYRQSLGQGPEFLIYFQGTGAADDSGLPNDRFFAVRPEGSVSTLKIQRTERGDSAVYLCASSFGRSSYNEQFFGPGTRLTVL.

The J gene is TRBJ2-2, the V gene TRBV2, with D possibly matching TRBD2 (6 bases). The CDR3 contains 15 residues. Trimming removed 2 bases from V and 4 bases from J, with 11 bases in between. Germline lookup yields CDR1 SNHLY and CDR2 FYNNEI. CDR3: CASSEPGLLTGELFF. The DNA for the CDR3 is TGTGCCAGCAGTGAACCGGGACTCCTCACCGGGGAGCTGTTTTTT.

This chain connects TRBV9 to TRBJ2-6; D not certain. Germline values: CDR1 SGDLS, CDR2 YYNGEE. The CDR3 consists of 16 residues. Trimming took 0 bases from V and 1 from J, leaving 8 bases between them. The CDR3 loop is CASSVAWGSGANVLTF. CDR3 sequence (DNA): TGTGCCAGCAGCGTAGCCTGGGGATCTGGGGCCAACGTCCTGACTTTC. Based on the CDR3 plus reference TRBV9 and TRBJ2-6, the full variable domain is DSGVTQTPKHLITATGQRVTLRCSPRSGDLSVYWYQQSLDQGLQFLIQYYNGEERAKGNILERFSAQQFPDLHSELNLSSLELGDSALYFCASSVAWGSGANVLTFGAGSRLTVL.

This chain connects TRBV28 to TRBJ1-2; no clear D gene. Germline CDR1 MDHEN, CDR2 SYDVKM. The CDR3 length is 12 residues. Trimming stripped 4 bases from V and 3 bases from J, with 6 bases between. CDR3 nucleotide sequence: TGTGCCAGCAGTTCAGGTCACTATGGCTACACCTTC. It specifies CASSSGHYGYTF.

The chain links TRBV2 to TRBJ2-1; 12 positions match TRBD1. Trimming at V came to 6 bases and at J to 7 bases, leaving 7 bases not matched to a gene. Germline assignment: CDR1 SNHLY and CDR2 FYNNEI. The CDR3 totals 15 residues. The CDR3 loop is CASSPGQGALNEQFF. In DNA form, the CDR3 reads TGTGCCAGCAGCCCGGGACAGGGGGCTCTGAATGAGCAGTTCTTC. Full variable domain (remainder filled in from reference TRBV2 and TRBJ2-1): EPEVTQTPSHQVTQMGQEVILRCVPISNHLYFYWYRQILGQKVEFLVSFYNNEISEKSEIFDDQFSVERPDGSNFTLKIRSTKLEDSAMYFCASSPGQGALNEQFFGPGTRLTVL.

The chain uses TRBV18 and TRBJ1-4, with unresolved D. Per the germline V gene, CDR1 is KGHSH and CDR2 is LQKENI. Trimming took off 3 bases at V and 5 bases at J, with 13 bases between the two ends. CDR3 length: 15 amino acids. The CDR3 nucleotides read TGTGCCAGCTCACCTGGGCAGGTGGGGAATGAAAAACTGTTTTTT. The encoded protein is CASSPGQVGNEKLFF.

V and J are TRBV6-1 and TRBJ2-7, with 8 bases that match TRBD2. CDR3 size: 14 residues. After removal of 3 bases from V and 4 bases from J, the junction contained 5 bases not matched to a gene. Germline CDR1 reads MNHNS; CDR2 reads SASEGT. In DNA form, the CDR3 reads TGTGCCAGCAGTGATCGGGGGGGGTTGTACGAGCAGTACTTC. Amino acids: CASSDRGGLYEQYF.

The chain joins TRBV19 to TRBJ2-2, with D possibly TRBD2 on 5 matching bases. From germline, CDR1 is LNHDA and CDR2 SQIVND (reference sequence). The CDR3 has 15 residues. Between the trimmed V and J ends, which lost 7 bases and 5 bases, there was a span of 17 bases. The CDR3 region has the DNA TGTGCCAGTAAAGCCAGGCCGGGGTCGACCGGGGAGCTGTTTTTT. Its translation is CASKARPGSTGELFF.

The V call is TRBV23-1, the J call TRBJ2-1; possibly TRBD2 for D (6 bases). TRBV23-1 is an ORF; its function is uncertain. The CDR3 covers 13 residues. Trimming left V 2 bases short and J 7 bases short, with 9 bases between. The CDR3 nucleotides read TGCGCCAGCAGTCAAGTCGCGGGGAATGAGCAGTTCTTC. Amino acid sequence: CASSQVAGNEQFF.

The chain uses TRBV5-8 and TRBJ2-1; TRBD2 is a possible D gene (6 bases). Trimming took off 5 bases at V and 10 bases at J, with 16 bases between the two ends. CDR1 SGHTS and CDR2 YDEGEE come from the germline V gene. The CDR3 covers 13 residues. DNA of the CDR3: TGTGCCAGCAGGGCCCGCGGGACTCCAGAGCAGTTCTTC. It is translated as CASRARGTPEQFF. The variable domain in full, completed from reference TRBV5-8 and TRBJ2-1, reads EAGVTQSPTHLIKTRGQQATLRCSPISGHTSVYWYQQALGLGLQFLLWYDEGEERNRGNFPPRFSGRQFPNYSSELNVNALELEDSALYLCASRARGTPEQFFGPGTRLTVL.

The rearrangement joins TRBV10-1 to TRBJ2-3; TRBD1 matches at 10 bases. Germline trimming cut 3 bases from V and 1 base from J; bases unmatched to any gene: 4. The CDR3 has 16 residues. CDR1 and CDR2 (germline): WNHNN, SYGVQD (reference sequence). CDR3 loop: CASSDTGTGGTDTQYF. The DNA for the CDR3 is TGCGCCAGCAGTGATACCGGGACAGGGGGCACAGATACGCAGTATTTT.

This sequence joins TRBV10-3 and TRBJ1-1; D remains ambiguous. The CDR3 sequence is 13 residues long. The V and J ends lost 4 bases and 1 base respectively, with 7 bases between them. Germline V gene data show CDR1 as ENHRY and CDR2 as SYGVKD. The CDR3 DNA reads as TGTGCCATCAGTGCGGCAGGGAACACTGAAGCTTTCTTT. Encoded protein: CAISAAGNTEAFF.

This clone has just a few counts. The genes are TRBV4-1 and TRBJ1-2; the D is unclear. From germline, CDR1 is MGHRA and CDR2 YSYEKL. This CDR3 spans 15 amino acids. Trimming stripped 0 bases from V and 1 base from J, with 9 bases between. The CDR3 sequence: CASSQDPGNNYGYTF. For the CDR3, the DNA is TGCGCCAGCAGCCAAGATCCTGGAAATAACTATGGCTACACCTTC.

J is TRBJ1-2 and V is TRBV27; D is unclear. CDR3 length equals 12 residues. Germline V gene sequence: CDR1 MNHEY, CDR2 SMNVEV (reference sequence). V lost 0 bases to trimming and J lost 8 bases, with 7 bases between them. The DNA for the CDR3 is TGTGCCAGCAGTTTATCAGCCGAGGGCTACACCTTC. This encodes CASSLSAEGYTF.

V usage is TRBV30 and J usage is TRBJ1-4, with 7 bases that match TRBD1. Per germline, CDR1 GTSNPN and CDR2 SVGIG (reference sequence). With 3 bases clipped from V and 5 bases from J, the junction kept 6 bases outside the gene matches. The CDR3 runs 14 residues. The CDR3 loop is CAWSKGQTNEKLFF. The CDR3 DNA follows: TGTGCCTGGAGCAAGGGACAGACAAATGAAAAACTGTTTTTT.

To note about this clone: The sample has other DNA sequences that encode this CDR3 too. The chain joins TRBV9 to TRBJ2-3; the D is unclear. CDR1 is SGDLS and CDR2 is YYNGEE in the germline V gene. Trimming stripped 5 bases from V and 4 bases from J, with 14 bases between. The CDR3 has 14 amino acids. CDR3 sequence: CASSVNSWADTQYF. The DNA of the CDR3 is TGTGCCAGCAGTGTAAACAGTTGGGCAGATACGCAGTATTTT.